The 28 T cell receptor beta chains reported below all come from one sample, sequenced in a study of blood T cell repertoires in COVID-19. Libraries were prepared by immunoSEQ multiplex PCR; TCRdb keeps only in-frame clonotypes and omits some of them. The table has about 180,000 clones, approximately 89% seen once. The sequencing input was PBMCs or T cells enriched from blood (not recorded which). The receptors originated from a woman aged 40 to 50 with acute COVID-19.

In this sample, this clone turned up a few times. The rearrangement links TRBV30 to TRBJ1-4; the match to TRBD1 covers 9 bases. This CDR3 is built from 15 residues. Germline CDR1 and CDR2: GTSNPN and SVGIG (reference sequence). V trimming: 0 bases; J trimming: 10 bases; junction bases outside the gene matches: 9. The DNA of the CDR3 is TGTGCCTGGAGTGTTCGGGACAGGGTTTCTACAAAACTGTTTTTT. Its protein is CAWSVRDRVSTKLFF.

CDR3 coding DNA: TGTGCCAGTAGTATAGGCGGGTCGGCCTACAATGAGCAGTTCTTC. It specifies CASSIGGSAYNEQFF. J is TRBJ2-1 and V is TRBV19, with D possibly matching TRBD2 (5 bases). V was pared by 1 base and J by 2 bases, with 9 bases between. CDR1 is LNHDA, CDR2 SQIVND, per germline (reference sequence). The CDR3 covers 15 residues.

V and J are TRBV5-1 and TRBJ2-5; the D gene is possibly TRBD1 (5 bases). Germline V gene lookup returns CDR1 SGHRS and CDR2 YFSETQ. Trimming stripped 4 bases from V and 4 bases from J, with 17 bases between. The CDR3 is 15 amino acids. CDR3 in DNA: TGCGCCAGCAGCAGGGCCCAGGGTGGTGGAGAGACCCAGTACTTC. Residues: CASSRAQGGGETQYF.

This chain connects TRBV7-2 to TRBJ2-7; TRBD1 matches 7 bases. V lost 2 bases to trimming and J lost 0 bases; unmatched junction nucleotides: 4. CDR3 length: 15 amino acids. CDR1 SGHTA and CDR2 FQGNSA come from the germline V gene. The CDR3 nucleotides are TGTGCCAGCAGCTTATCGTCAGGGGGCTCCTACGAGCAGTACTTC. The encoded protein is CASSLSSGGSYEQYF.

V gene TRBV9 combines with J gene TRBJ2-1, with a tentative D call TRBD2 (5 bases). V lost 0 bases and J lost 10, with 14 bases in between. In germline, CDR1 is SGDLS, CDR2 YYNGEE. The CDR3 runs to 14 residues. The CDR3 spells CASSVGEFPREQFF. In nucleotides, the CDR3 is TGTGCCAGCAGCGTAGGGGAGTTCCCCCGGGAGCAGTTCTTC.

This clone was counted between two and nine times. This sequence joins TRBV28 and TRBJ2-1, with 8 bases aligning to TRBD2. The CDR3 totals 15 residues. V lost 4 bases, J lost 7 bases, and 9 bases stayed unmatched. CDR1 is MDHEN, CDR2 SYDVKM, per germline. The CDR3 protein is CASSSSGGPRNEQFF. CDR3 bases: TGTGCCAGCAGTTCGTCGGGGGGGCCGCGGAATGAGCAGTTCTTC.

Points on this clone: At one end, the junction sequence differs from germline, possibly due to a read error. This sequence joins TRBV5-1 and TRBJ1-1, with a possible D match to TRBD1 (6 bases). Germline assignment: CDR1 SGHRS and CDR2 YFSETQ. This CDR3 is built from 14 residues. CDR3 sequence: CASSIQVGDTEAFF. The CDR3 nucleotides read TGCGCCAGCAGCATACAGGTGGGGGACACTGAAGCTTTTTTT.

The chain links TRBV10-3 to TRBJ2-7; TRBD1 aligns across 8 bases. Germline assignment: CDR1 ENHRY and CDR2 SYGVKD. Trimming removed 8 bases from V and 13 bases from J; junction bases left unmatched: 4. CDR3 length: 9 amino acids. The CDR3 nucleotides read TGTGCCATCCTGGGACAGGCCTACTTC. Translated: CAILGQAYF.

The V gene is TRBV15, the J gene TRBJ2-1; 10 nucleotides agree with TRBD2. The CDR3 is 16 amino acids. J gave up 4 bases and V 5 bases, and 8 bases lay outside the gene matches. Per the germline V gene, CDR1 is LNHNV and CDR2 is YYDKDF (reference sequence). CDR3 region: CATSSAPSGGYNEQFF. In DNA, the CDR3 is TGTGCCACCAGCTCAGCGCCTAGCGGGGGTTACAATGAGCAGTTCTTC.

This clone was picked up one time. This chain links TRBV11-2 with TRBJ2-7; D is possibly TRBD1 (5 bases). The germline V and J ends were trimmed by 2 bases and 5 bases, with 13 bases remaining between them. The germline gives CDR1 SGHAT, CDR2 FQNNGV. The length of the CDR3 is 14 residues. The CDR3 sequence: CASSLRGIKDEQYF. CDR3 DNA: TGTGCCAGCAGCTTAAGGGGTATCAAGGACGAGCAGTACTTC.

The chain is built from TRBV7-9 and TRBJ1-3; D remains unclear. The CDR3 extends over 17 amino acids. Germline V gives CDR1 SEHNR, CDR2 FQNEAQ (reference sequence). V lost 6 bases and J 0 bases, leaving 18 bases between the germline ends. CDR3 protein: CASRPSRTALSGNTIYF. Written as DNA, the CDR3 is TGTGCCAGCAGACCATCCCGGACTGCCCTCTCTGGAAACACCATATATTTT.

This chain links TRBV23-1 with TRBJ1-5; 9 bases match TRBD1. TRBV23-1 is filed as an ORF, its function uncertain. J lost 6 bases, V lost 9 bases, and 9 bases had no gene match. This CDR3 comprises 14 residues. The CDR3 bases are TGCGCCAGGAACAGGGGGCTTTGGTTTCAGCCCCAGCATTTT. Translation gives CARNRGLWFQPQHF.

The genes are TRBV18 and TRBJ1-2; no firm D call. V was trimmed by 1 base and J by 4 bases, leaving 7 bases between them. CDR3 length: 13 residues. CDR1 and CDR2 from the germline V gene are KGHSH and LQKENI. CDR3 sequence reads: CASSPRGAYGYTF. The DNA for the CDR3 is TGTGCCAGCTCACCACGGGGAGCCTATGGCTACACCTTC. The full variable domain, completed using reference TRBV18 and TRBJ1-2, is NAGVMQNPRHLVRRRGQEARLRCSPMKGHSHVYWYRQLPEEGLKFMVYLQKENIIDESGMPKERFSAEFPKEGPSILRIQQVVRGDSAAYFCASSPRGAYGYTFGSGTRLTVV.

CDR3 amino acids: CASSEQAGSYNEQFF. CDR3 sequence (DNA): TGTGCCAGCAGTGAACAGGCTGGCTCCTACAATGAGCAGTTCTTC. The rearrangement uses TRBV6-1 and TRBJ2-1, with D uncertain. Germline V gene lookup returns CDR1 MNHNS and CDR2 SASEGT. This CDR3 comprises 15 residues. Trimming cost V 2 bases and J 0 bases, with 8 bases left between them.

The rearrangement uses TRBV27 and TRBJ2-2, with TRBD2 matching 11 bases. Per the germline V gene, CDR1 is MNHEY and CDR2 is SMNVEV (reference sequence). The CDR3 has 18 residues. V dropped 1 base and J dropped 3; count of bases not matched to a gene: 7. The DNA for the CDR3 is TGTGCCAGCAGTTTATTTGGTAGCGGGGGGGCCTACACCGGGGAGCTGTTTTTT. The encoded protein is CASSLFGSGGAYTGELFF.

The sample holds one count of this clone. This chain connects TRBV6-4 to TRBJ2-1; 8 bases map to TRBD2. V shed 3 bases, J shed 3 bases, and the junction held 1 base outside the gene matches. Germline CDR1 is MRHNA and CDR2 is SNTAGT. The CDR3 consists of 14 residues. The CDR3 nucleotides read TGTGCCAGCAGTGAGCGGGGGGACTACAATGAGCAGTTCTTC. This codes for CASSERGDYNEQFF.

The CDR3 protein is CATSEFAGVTDTQYF. DNA for the CDR3: TGTGCCACCAGTGAATTTGCGGGAGTCACAGATACGCAGTATTTT. The V call is TRBV24-1, the J call TRBJ2-3; 7 bases fit TRBD2. Germline V lookup: CDR1 KGHDR, CDR2 SFDVKD. V lost 4 bases and J lost 2; bases outside the gene matches: 5. This CDR3 comprises 15 residues.

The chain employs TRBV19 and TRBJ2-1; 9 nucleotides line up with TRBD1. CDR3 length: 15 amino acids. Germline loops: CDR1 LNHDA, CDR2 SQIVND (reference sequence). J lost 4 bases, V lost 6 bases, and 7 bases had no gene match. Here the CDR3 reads CASSNDRGVYNEQFF. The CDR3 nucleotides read TGTGCCAGTAGCAACGACAGGGGGGTTTACAATGAGCAGTTCTTC.

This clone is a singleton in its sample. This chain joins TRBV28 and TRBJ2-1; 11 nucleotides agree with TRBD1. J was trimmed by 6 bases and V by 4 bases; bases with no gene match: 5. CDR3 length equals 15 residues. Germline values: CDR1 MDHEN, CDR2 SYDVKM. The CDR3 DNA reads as TGTGCCAGCAGTTCCCCCGGGACAGGGGGCAATGAGCAGTTCTTC. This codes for CASSSPGTGGNEQFF.

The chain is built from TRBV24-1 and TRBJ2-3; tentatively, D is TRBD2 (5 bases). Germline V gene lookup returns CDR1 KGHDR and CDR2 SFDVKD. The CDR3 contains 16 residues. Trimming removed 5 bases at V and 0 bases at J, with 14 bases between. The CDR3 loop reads CATSGDYPASTDTQYF. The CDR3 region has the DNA TGTGCCACCAGTGGCGACTACCCCGCTAGCACAGATACGCAGTATTTT.

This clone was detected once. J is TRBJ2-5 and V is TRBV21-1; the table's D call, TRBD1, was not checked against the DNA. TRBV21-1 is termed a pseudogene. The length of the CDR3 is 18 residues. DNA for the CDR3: TGTGCCAGCAGCAAATTATGTACGGACAGGGAGTGGCAAGAGACCCAGTACTTC. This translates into CASSKLCTDREWQETQYF.

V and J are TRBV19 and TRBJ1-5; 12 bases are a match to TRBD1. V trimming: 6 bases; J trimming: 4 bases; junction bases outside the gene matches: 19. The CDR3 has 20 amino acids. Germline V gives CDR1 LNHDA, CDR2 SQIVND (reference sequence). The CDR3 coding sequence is TGTGCCAGTAGACCTCTTCCCGGGACAGGGGGCGAGGGTAAGAATCAGCCCCAGCATTTT. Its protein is CASRPLPGTGGEGKNQPQHF.

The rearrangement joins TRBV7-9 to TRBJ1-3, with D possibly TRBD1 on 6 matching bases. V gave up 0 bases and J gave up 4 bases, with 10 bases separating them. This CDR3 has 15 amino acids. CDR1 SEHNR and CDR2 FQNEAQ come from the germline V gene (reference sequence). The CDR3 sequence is CASSLATTGGNTIYF. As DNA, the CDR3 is TGTGCCAGCAGCTTAGCTACGACAGGCGGAAACACCATATATTTT.

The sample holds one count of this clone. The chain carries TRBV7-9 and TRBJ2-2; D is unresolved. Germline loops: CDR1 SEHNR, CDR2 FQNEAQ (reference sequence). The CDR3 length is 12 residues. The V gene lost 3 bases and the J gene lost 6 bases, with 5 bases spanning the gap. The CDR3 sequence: CASSFFPGELFF. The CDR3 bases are TGTGCCAGCAGCTTCTTTCCCGGGGAGCTGTTTTTT.

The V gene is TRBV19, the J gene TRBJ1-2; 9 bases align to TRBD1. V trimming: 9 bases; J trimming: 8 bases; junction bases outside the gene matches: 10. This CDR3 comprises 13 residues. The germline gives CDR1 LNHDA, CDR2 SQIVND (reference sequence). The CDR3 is CASSPGTGIGYTF. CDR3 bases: TGTGCCAGCAGTCCCGGGACAGGGATCGGCTACACCTTC.

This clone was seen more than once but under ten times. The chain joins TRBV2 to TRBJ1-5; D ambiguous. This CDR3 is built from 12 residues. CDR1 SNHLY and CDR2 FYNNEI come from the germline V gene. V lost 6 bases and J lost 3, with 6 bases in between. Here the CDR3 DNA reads TGTGCCAGCAGGGCTGACAATCAGCCCCAGCATTTT. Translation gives CASRADNQPQHF.

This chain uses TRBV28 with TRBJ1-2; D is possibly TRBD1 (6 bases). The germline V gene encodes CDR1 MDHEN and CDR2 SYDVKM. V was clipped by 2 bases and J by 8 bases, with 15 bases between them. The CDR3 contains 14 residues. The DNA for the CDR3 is TGTGCCAGCAGTTTAAGTTCAGGGGTAGGCGGCTACACCTTC. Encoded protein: CASSLSSGVGGYTF.

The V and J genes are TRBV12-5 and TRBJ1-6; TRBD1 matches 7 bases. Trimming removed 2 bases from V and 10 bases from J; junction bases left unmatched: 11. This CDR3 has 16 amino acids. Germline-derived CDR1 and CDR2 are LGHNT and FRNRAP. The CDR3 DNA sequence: TGTGCTAGTGGTTTGAAGACCAGGGGGGTAGGGTCACCCCTCCACTTT. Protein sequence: CASGLKTRGVGSPLHF. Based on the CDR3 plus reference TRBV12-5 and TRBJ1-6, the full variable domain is DARVTQTPRHKVTEMGQEVTMRCQPILGHNTVFWYRQTMMQGLELLAYFRNRAPLDDSGMPKDRFSAEMPDATLATLKIQPSEPRDSAVYFCASGLKTRGVGSPLHFGNGTRLTVT.